The T cell receptor (beta chain) described here comes from a study of cytomegalovirus exposure and HLA in healthy donors. The wider study: Within the Caucasian-associated ancestry cluster were around 81% of the roughly 360 genotyped donors.

Primers included in the PCR were 60 Vbeta and 13 Jbeta primers. TCRdb keeps only in-frame clones here, not all; method: immunoSEQ multiplex PCR. This sample contains fewer than 100,000 clones. Points on this clone: Its antigen is not identified.

CDR3 length: 17 amino acids. Trimming pared 6 bases from V and 1 base from J, leaving 21 bases between. Germline V gene data show CDR1 as MNHEY and CDR2 as SMNVEV (reference sequence). Study-wide results and caveats: The presence/absence work took it that sequencing depth was about the same across donors. In most subjects, TCR beta sequences reportedly gave accurate predictions of HLA-A and HLA-B alleles. Three CMV-associated chains were confirmed in vitro to be specific for CMV antigens.

The TCR originated in a woman aged 60-70 years in good health and CMV-seronegative. The chain is built from TRBV27 and TRBJ2-5, with D possibly being TRBD2 (7 bases). Material for sequencing was PBMCs. The CDR3 nucleotides are TGTGCCAGCAGGCCCTCAGGGGCGGGAGATCCCCAAGAGACCCAGTACTTC. Translating it yields CASRPSGAGDPQETQYF.